This T cell receptor (beta chain) was obtained from a study of CD8 T cells in ankylosing spondylitis. TCRdb recomputed calls from the 5' RACE reads with MiXCR, one row per CDR3 protein. The sample has about 340,000 distinct CDR3 sequences, over 12% seen once. This clonotype was seen a few times. Germline loops: CDR1 DFQATT, CDR2 SNEGSKA (reference sequence). V lost 6 bases, J lost 4 bases, and 3 bases stayed unmatched. The CDR3 contains 12 residues. This chain joins TRBV20-1 and TRBJ1-5; TRBD1 matches 7 bases. This clonotype originated in a male donor with ankylosing spondylitis or in good health (not recorded which). The sequenced sample was blood, either unsorted or a sorted T cell fraction (not recorded which). Here the CDR3 reads CSARQGNQPQHF. The CDR3 DNA is TGCAGTGCCCGACAGGGTAATCAGCCCCAGCATTTT.